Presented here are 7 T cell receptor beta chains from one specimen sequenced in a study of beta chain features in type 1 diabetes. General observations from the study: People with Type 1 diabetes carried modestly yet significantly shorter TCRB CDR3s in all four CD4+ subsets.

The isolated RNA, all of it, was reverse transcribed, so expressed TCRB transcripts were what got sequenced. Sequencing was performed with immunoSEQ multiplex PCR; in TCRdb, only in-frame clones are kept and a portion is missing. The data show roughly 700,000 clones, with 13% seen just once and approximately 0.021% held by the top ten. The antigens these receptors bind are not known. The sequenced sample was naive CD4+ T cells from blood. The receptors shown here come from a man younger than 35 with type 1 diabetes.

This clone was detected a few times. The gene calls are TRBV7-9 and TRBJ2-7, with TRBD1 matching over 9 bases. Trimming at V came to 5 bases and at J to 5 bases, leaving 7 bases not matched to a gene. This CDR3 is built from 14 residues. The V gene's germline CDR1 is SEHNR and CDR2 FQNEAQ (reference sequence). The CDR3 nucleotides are TGTGCCAGCAGCATAGGGACAGGGAGCCACGAGCAGTACTTC. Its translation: CASSIGTGSHEQYF. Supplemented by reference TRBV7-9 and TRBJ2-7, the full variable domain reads DTGVSQNPRHKITKRGQNVTFRCDPISEHNRLYWYRQTLGQGPEFLTYFQNEAQLEKSRLLSDRFSAERPKGSFSTLEIQRTEQGDSAMYLCASSIGTGSHEQYFGPGTRLTVT.

For the CDR3, the DNA is TGTGCCAGCAGCGAGTGGGGTTCGGGGACAGGGCTTACTAACTATGGCTACACCTTC. This translates into CASSEWGSGTGLTNYGYTF. V usage is TRBV9 and J usage is TRBJ1-2; 9 bases are a match to TRBD1. There are 19 residues in the CDR3. Germline V gives CDR1 SGDLS, CDR2 YYNGEE. With 3 bases clipped from V and 0 bases from J, the junction kept 15 bases outside the gene matches.

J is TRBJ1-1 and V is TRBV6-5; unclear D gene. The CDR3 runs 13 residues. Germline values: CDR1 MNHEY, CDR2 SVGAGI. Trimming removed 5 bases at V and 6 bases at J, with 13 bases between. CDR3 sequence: CASSTLTLPEAFF. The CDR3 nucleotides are TGTGCCAGCAGTACCCTAACCCTCCCTGAAGCTTTCTTT.

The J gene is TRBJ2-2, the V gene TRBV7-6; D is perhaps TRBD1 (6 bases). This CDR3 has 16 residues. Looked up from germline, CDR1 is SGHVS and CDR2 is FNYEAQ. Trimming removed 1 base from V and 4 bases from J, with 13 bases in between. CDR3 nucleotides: TGTGCCAGCAGCTTAGTTTGGCAGGGGATCACCGGGGAGCTGTTTTTT. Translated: CASSLVWQGITGELFF.

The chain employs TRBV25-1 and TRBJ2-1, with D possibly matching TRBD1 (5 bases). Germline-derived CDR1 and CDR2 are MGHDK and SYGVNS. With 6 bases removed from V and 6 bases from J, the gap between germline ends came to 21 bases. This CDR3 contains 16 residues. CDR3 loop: CASRPRGNPPGNEQFF. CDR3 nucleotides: TGTGCCAGCAGGCCTAGGGGTAACCCCCCGGGCAATGAGCAGTTCTTC.

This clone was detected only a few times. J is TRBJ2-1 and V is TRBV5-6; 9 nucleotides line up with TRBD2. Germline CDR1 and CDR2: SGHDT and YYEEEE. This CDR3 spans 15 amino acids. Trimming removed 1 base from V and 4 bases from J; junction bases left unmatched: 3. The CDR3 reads CASSLPSGDYNEQFF. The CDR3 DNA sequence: TGTGCCAGCAGCTTGCCTAGCGGGGATTACAATGAGCAGTTCTTC.

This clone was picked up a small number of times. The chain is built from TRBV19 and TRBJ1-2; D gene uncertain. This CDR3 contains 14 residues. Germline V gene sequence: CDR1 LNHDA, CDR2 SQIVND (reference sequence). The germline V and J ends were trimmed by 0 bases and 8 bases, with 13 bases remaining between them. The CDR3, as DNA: TGTGCCAGTAGTATAGATCCTGCAATCGGGGGCTACACCTTC. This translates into CASSIDPAIGGYTF.